This TCR beta chain was profiled in a study of blood T cell repertoires in COVID-19 (TCRdb year 2020). With respect to the entire study: Collaborator samples came from the United States, Italy and Spain and covered acute and convalescent phases of COVID-19. The material from the prospective study consisted of cDNA or gDNA derived from T cells, B-cell-depleted T cells, or PBMCs. Deeply sampled blood TCRbeta repertoires from subjects exposed to, actively infected with, or recovered from COVID-19 were included in the dataset. The repertoires were released in a freely available public database meant as a resource for research on the immune response to SARS-CoV-2. The samples were drawn from two sources: the first 160 participants of the ongoing ImmuneRACE study, and about 1,300 subjects contributed by 6 global collaborators. A de-identified subject ID, COVID-19 status, age in years and sex were almost always included in the sample metadata. HLA class I and class II types, where available, came from metadata supplied by the sample provider rather than from assay-based typing. Overall study outcomes, separate from this receptor: Clinical and demographic metadata were provided uncurated, with the amount varying by source and participant.

At one collaborating source in Seattle, patients were enrolled during active infection and were followed longitudinally through the course of disease. The collaborating institutions used their own protocols to collect whole blood in K2EDTA tubes. For TCRbeta analysis, collaborators shipped samples as frozen whole blood, isolated PBMCs, or DNA extracted from either of those sample types. The immunoSEQ Assay, a bias-controlled multiplex PCR, was used to amplify TCRbeta CDR3 regions from genomic DNA. On the study's bioinformatics: The number of nucleated cells in each sample was estimated from the amplification of reference gene primers within the assay. Sequence reads were collapsed and filtered to measure the absolute abundance of every unique TCRbeta CDR3 rearrangement. Productive Simpson clonality was computed per sample as the square root of Simpson's diversity index over productive rearrangements. This immuneACCESS table, as held by TCRdb, lists in-frame sequences with V and J called but not all clones. Of the missing ones, under half trace to an unresolved V gene in checked studies; the others have no known cause. That table gives V, J and clone size, and the DNA gave D and trimming. This sample has roughly 410,000 clones in its table, and 89% of those were observed once. Around 1.5% of the sample is held by the ten biggest clonotypes.

For this clone: The clone's antigen remains unknown. No much larger clonotype is one base removed from it; base qualities were not supplied.

CDR3 length: 13 amino acids, cysteine to phenylalanine. Here the CDR3 DNA is all that survives: 39 bases in frame from base 1. From a lookup of the germline V gene, CDR1 and CDR2 are LGHNA and YSLEER. Relative to germline, V is 5 bases shorter and J is 7 bases shorter, with 12 bases between their ends. The V gene is TRBV4-3 and the J gene is TRBJ1-5; the D gene cannot be resolved reliably. The TCR comes from a woman aged 40-49 years with COVID-19, enrolled during active disease. The sample taken for sequencing was peripheral blood. The CDR3: CASSLTREQPQHF. The base sequence is TGCGCCAGCAGCTTAACCCGGGAGCAGCCCCAGCATTTT.